This T cell receptor beta chain was found in a study of T cells in tumors after PD-1 blockade. V lost 4 bases and J lost 6, with 20 bases in between. The CDR3 is 15 residues long. Germline CDR1 is SGHNT and CDR2 is YYREEE (reference sequence). Sequenced by immunoSEQ multiplex PCR; TCRdb stores in-frame clones only, minus some. The table has 60,000 or so clones, about four fifths seen once. The TCR sequence derives from a human donor with basal cell carcinoma. This material consisted of PBMCs, taken before anti-PD-1 treatment. The V and J genes are TRBV5-4 and TRBJ2-7, with D perhaps matching TRBD2 (6 bases). CDR3 in DNA: TGTGCCAGCAGCCGAATTGGCCTAGCGCTTAGCGAGCAGTACTTC. It yields the protein CASSRIGLALSEQYF.